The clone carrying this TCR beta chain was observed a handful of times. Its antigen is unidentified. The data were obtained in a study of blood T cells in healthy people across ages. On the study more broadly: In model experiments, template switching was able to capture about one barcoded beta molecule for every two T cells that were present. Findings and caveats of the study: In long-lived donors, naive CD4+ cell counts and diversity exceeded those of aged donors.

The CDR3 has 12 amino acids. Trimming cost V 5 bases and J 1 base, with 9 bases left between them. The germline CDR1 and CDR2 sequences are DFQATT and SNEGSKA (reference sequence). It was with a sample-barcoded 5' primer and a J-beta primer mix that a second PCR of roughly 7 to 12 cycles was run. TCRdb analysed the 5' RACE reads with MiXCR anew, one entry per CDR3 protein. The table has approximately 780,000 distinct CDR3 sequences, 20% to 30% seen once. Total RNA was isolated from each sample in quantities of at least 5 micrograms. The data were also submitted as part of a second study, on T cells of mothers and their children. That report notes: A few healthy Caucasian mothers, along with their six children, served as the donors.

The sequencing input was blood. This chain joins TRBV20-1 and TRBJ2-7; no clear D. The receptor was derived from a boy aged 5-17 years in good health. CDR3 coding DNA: TGCAGTGCTCGTCAGGTTTCCTACGAGCAGTACTTC. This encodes CSARQVSYEQYF.